These 15 T cell receptor beta chains came from one sample sequenced in a study of T cell responses to AZD1222 COVID-19 vaccine. Some clones are missing from TCRdb's copy, which holds only in-frame ones; the method was immunoSEQ multiplex PCR. The table lists approximately 140,000 clones, 92% of them singletons, with about 4.1% in the top ten. This specimen consisted of peripheral blood, obtained 28 days after the second AZD1222 dose. The origin of the receptors is an adult who received the AZD1222 COVID-19 vaccine.

This sequence joins TRBV14 and TRBJ2-3; D is unresolved. The ends were cut back, 5 bases at V and 3 bases at J, with 9 bases in the middle. CDR1 is SGHDN, CDR2 FVKESK, per germline. This CDR3 has 13 amino acids. CDR3 in amino acids: CASSYDSTDTQYF. As DNA, the CDR3 is TGTGCCAGCAGCTATGACTCAACAGATACGCAGTATTTT.

V usage is TRBV2 and J usage is TRBJ1-5; D remains ambiguous. Germline values: CDR1 SNHLY, CDR2 FYNNEI. There are 14 residues in the CDR3. Deletions cut 3 bases from V and 0 bases from J, with 6 bases between. The CDR3 DNA reads as TGTGCCAGCAGTGACGGAAATAGCAATCAGCCCCAGCATTTT. Translating it yields CASSDGNSNQPQHF. Together with reference TRBV2 and TRBJ1-5, the CDR3 gives the full variable domain: EPEVTQTPSHQVTQMGQEVILRCVPISNHLYFYWYRQILGQKVEFLVSFYNNEISEKSEIFDDQFSVERPDGSNFTLKIRSTKLEDSAMYFCASSDGNSNQPQHFGDGTRLSIL.

The rearrangement links TRBV5-5 to TRBJ2-7; D not certain. The germline CDR1 and CDR2 sequences are SGHKS and YYEKEE (reference sequence). The length of the CDR3 is 13 residues. Trimming shortened V by 1 base and J by 4 bases, and 9 bases separated the two germline ends. DNA for the CDR3: TGTGCCAGCAGCTTGCAGGCCCCTTACGAGCAGTACTTC. This gives the protein CASSLQAPYEQYF.

This chain connects TRBV5-1 to TRBJ2-7; 8 nucleotides line up with TRBD1. The V segment lost 5 bases and the J segment 3 bases; nucleotides outside the gene matches: 1. Looked up from germline, CDR1 is SGHRS and CDR2 is YFSETQ. There are 12 residues in the CDR3. DNA for the CDR3: TGCGCCAGCAGTGACAGGGGCTACGAGCAGTACTTC. As protein: CASSDRGYEQYF.

The J gene is TRBJ2-7, the V gene TRBV11-2; 7 nucleotides match TRBD1. CDR3 length equals 16 residues. J lost 5 bases, V lost 5 bases, and 15 bases had no gene match. Germline-derived CDR1 and CDR2 are SGHAT and FQNNGV. The DNA for the CDR3 is TGTGCCAGCAGCCACCAAGGACAGGTCCTCTCACACGAGCAGTACTTC. It encodes CASSHQGQVLSHEQYF.

V and J are TRBV19 and TRBJ2-6; unclear D gene. The CDR3 sequence is 15 residues long. Trimming left V 4 bases short and J 1 base short, with 8 bases between. CDR1 is LNHDA and CDR2 is SQIVND in the germline V gene (reference sequence). The CDR3, as DNA: TGTGCCAGTAGTAACTGGGGTTCTGGGGCCAACGTCCTGACTTTC. It codes for CASSNWGSGANVLTF.

CDR3 region: CASSLRSIDQPQHF. The CDR3 DNA follows: TGTGCCAGCAGCTTAAGGTCCATCGATCAGCCCCAGCATTTT. This chain connects TRBV7-8 to TRBJ1-5; D is unclear. V lost 2 bases and J 5 bases, leaving 10 bases between the germline ends. Germline-derived CDR1 and CDR2 are SGHVS and FQNEAQ. The CDR3 runs 14 residues.

V is TRBV4-3 and J is TRBJ1-4; 7 bases match TRBD1. The CDR3 spans 17 residues. Trimming at V came to 1 base and at J to 7 bases, leaving 12 bases not matched to a gene. CDR1 is LGHNA, CDR2 YSLEER, per germline. CDR3: CASSQVLPGGTSEKLFF. The CDR3 DNA reads as TGCGCCAGCAGCCAAGTCCTACCAGGGGGGACGAGTGAAAAACTGTTTTTT.

This rearrangement joins TRBV9 to TRBJ1-4, with 8 bases identical to TRBD1. Germline CDR1 reads SGDLS; CDR2 reads YYNGEE. V was pared by 0 bases and J by 3 bases, with 1 base of the junction left unmatched. CDR3 length: 15 residues. CDR3 DNA: TGTGCCAGCAGCGTAGCGGGACAGGCTAATGAAAAACTGTTTTTT. Protein sequence: CASSVAGQANEKLFF. The full variable domain, its missing parts supplied by reference TRBV9 and TRBJ1-4, is DSGVTQTPKHLITATGQRVTLRCSPRSGDLSVYWYQQSLDQGLQFLIQYYNGEERAKGNILERFSAQQFPDLHSELNLSSLELGDSALYFCASSVAGQANEKLFFGSGTQLSVL.

For the CDR3, the DNA is TGTGCAAGTCGCTCCCCGGGGCCTGAGGCAGGGGCTCTCACAGCCAAAAACATTCAGTACTTC. Its protein product is CASRSPGPEAGALTAKNIQYF. The chain recombines TRBV12-2 with TRBJ2-4; the table assigns TRBD1, which was not confirmed against the DNA. TRBV12-2 is shown as a pseudogene. This CDR3 is 21 amino acids long.

V gene TRBV4-1 combines with J gene TRBJ2-5; D might be TRBD1 (6 bases). CDR1 is MGHRA, CDR2 YSYEKL, per germline. CDR3 size: 14 residues. V lost 0 bases and J 5 bases, leaving 10 bases between the germline ends. The CDR3 is CASSQDRGGETQYF. DNA for the CDR3: TGCGCCAGCAGCCAAGACAGGGGCGGGGAGACCCAGTACTTC.

This chain uses TRBV5-6 with TRBJ2-7; 8 nucleotides align to TRBD1. The CDR3 has 14 residues. The junction had 5 bases not matched to a gene; V was cut back by 1 base and J by 5 bases. Germline CDR1 is SGHDT and CDR2 is YYEEEE. CDR3 amino acids: CASSLNTGGNEQYF. The CDR3 DNA reads TGTGCCAGCAGCTTGAACACAGGGGGAAACGAGCAGTACTTC.

The genes are TRBV27 and TRBJ2-3, with a tentative D call TRBD2 (6 bases). Trimming left V 4 bases short and J 2 bases short, with 13 bases between. Germline CDR1 MNHEY, CDR2 SMNVEV (reference sequence). This CDR3 has 15 amino acids. This CDR3 reads CASSSPGDPTDTQYF. Here the CDR3 DNA reads TGTGCCAGCAGTTCTCCGGGGGACCCCACAGATACGCAGTATTTT.

The gene calls are TRBV9 and TRBJ2-7; TRBD1 aligns across 10 bases. Germline CDR1 is SGDLS and CDR2 is YYNGEE. The V and J ends lost 2 bases and 0 bases, in that order; junction bases with no gene match: 5. The CDR3 extends over 16 amino acids. DNA for the CDR3: TGTGCCAGCAGCGTTAGACAGGGGGCGGACTCCTACGAGCAGTACTTC. Translating gives CASSVRQGADSYEQYF.

This chain connects TRBV7-2 to TRBJ1-1, with D possibly being TRBD1 (6 bases). This CDR3 comprises 13 residues. Germline-derived CDR1 and CDR2 are SGHTA and FQGNSA. V was shortened by 5 bases and J by 9 bases, with 16 bases between the two germline ends. The CDR3: CASSAGWGAKAFF. The DNA for the CDR3 is TGTGCCAGCAGCGCCGGGTGGGGGGCGAAAGCTTTCTTT.